These 27 T cell receptor beta chains were all obtained from the same sample, sequenced in a study of T cell changes during pregnancy in multiple sclerosis. Some clones are missing from TCRdb's copy, which holds only in-frame ones; the method was immunoSEQ multiplex PCR. This table holds fewer than 35,000 clones, around 93% found once. The sequencing here drew on CD4+ T cells from peripheral blood mononuclear cells, taken in the third trimester of pregnancy. These TCRs come from a female donor in good health, enrolled as a control in a pregnancy study.

The rearrangement joins TRBV5-6 to TRBJ2-2; 7 positions match TRBD1. J lost 4 bases, V lost 3 bases, and 6 bases had no gene match. The germline gives CDR1 SGHDT, CDR2 YYEEEE. The CDR3 consists of 15 residues. CDR3: CASSSLTGSTGELFF. The CDR3 DNA reads as TGTGCCAGCAGCTCTCTGACAGGGTCCACCGGGGAGCTGTTTTTT.

This chain links TRBV14 with TRBJ1-1; 8 positions agree with TRBD1. The CDR3 covers 13 residues. Germline loops: CDR1 SGHDN, CDR2 FVKESK. J was trimmed by 8 bases and V by 1 base; bases with no gene match: 3. The CDR3 loop reads CASSQVYRGEAFF. CDR3 DNA sequence: TGTGCCAGCAGCCAAGTATACAGGGGGGAAGCTTTCTTT.

The chain carries TRBV29-1 and TRBJ1-5; no reliable D call. Trimming took off 2 bases at V and 2 bases at J, with 13 bases between the two ends. Germline CDR1 reads SQVTM; CDR2 reads ANQGSEA. The CDR3 is 15 residues long. The CDR3 here is CSVELRRRGNQPQHF. The CDR3 coding sequence is TGCAGCGTTGAACTCCGGCGGAGGGGCAATCAGCCCCAGCATTTT.

J is TRBJ1-6 and V is TRBV28, with a weak D call TRBD1 (5 bases). Germline V lookup: CDR1 MDHEN, CDR2 SYDVKM. Trimming left V 8 bases short and J 10 bases short, with 15 bases between. This CDR3 region has 13 residues. The CDR3, as DNA: TGTGCCAGCGGCCCCAGGGCTTGGTCACCCCTCCACTTT. As protein: CASGPRAWSPLHF.

This chain connects TRBV11-2 to TRBJ2-7; no clear D. This CDR3 spans 13 amino acids. V was pared by 1 base and J by 4 bases, with 8 bases between. Germline V gene data show CDR1 as SGHAT and CDR2 as FQNNGV. CDR3 sequence: CASSLGQSYEQYF. CDR3 coding DNA: TGTGCCAGCAGCTTAGGACAATCTTACGAGCAGTACTTC.

V gene TRBV29-1 combines with J gene TRBJ2-5; TRBD2 matches at 7 bases. The germline V gene has CDR1 SQVTM and CDR2 ANQGSEA. The ends lost 8 bases at V and 5 bases at J; junction bases unmatched: 11. The CDR3 covers 13 residues. The CDR3 loop is CSSPGGGTETQYF. The CDR3 coding sequence is TGCAGCTCACCTGGGGGGGGGACGGAGACCCAGTACTTC.

The CDR3 DNA is TGTGCCAGCAGCTCAAGGTGGGGCAGCACCGCAGATACGCAGTATTTT. Translating it yields CASSSRWGSTADTQYF. The rearrangement uses TRBV11-3 and TRBJ2-3, with D possibly being TRBD1 (5 bases). This CDR3 region has 16 residues. The V gene lost 4 bases and the J gene lost 4 bases, with 18 bases spanning the gap. Germline V gives CDR1 SGHNT, CDR2 YENEEA. Complete variable domain (other parts from reference TRBV11-3 and TRBJ2-3): EAGVVQSPRYKIIEKKQPVAFWCNPISGHNTLYWYLQNLGQGPELLIRYENEEAVDDSQLPKDRFSAERLKGVDSTLKIQPAELGDSAVYLCASSSRWGSTADTQYFGPGTRLTVL.

The CDR3 sequence is CASSIGEADSYQETQYF. The CDR3 DNA sequence: TGTGCCAGTAGTATAGGGGAGGCGGATTCGTACCAAGAGACCCAGTACTTC. This chain connects TRBV19 to TRBJ2-5; TRBD2 is a possible D gene (6 bases). Germline CDR1 LNHDA, CDR2 SQIVND (reference sequence). The CDR3 length is 17 residues. V gave up 1 base and J gave up 0 bases, with 15 bases separating them.

CDR3 residues: CASSFAGVTGELFF. The CDR3 bases are TGCGCCAGCAGCTTTGCGGGGGTGACCGGGGAGCTGTTTTTT. This chain links TRBV5-1 with TRBJ2-2; 7 positions match TRBD2. CDR3 size: 14 residues. V shed 2 bases and J 5 bases; nucleotides not matched to a gene: 3. CDR1 SGHRS and CDR2 YFSETQ come from the germline V gene.

The table lists this clone with a count of one. V gene TRBV28 combines with J gene TRBJ2-7, with 7 bases lining up with TRBD1. J gave up 3 bases and V 6 bases, and 5 bases lay outside the gene matches. Germline V gene data show CDR1 as MDHEN and CDR2 as SYDVKM. The CDR3 runs to 13 residues. The CDR3 nucleotides are TGTGCCAGCAGCGAGGGACAGAGCTACGAGCAGTACTTC. It encodes CASSEGQSYEQYF.

The chain has TRBV29-1 and TRBJ2-7; the match to TRBD2 covers 8 bases. CDR3 length: 14 residues. Germline assignment: CDR1 SQVTM and CDR2 ANQGSEA. The ends lost 4 bases at V and 6 bases at J; junction bases unmatched: 11. CDR3 protein: CSVVFSGGFGEQYF. CDR3 nucleotides: TGCAGCGTTGTCTTCAGCGGGGGTTTCGGCGAGCAGTACTTC.

The DNA for the CDR3 is TGTGCCACCAACCTCGATACTAGCGGGAGTTGGGATGAGCAGTTCTTC. It is translated as CATNLDTSGSWDEQFF. The chain couples TRBV6-6 to TRBJ2-1, with TRBD2 matching over 11 bases. The CDR3 totals 16 residues. CDR1 and CDR2 (germline): MNHNY, SVGAGI (reference sequence). V lost 10 bases, J lost 8 bases, and 16 bases stayed unmatched.

V usage is TRBV21-1 and J usage is TRBJ1-5; the table's D call, TRBD1, has no DNA check behind it. TRBV21-1 is classified as a pseudogene. CDR3 length: 16 residues. This CDR3 reads CASSKLTGVSNQPQHF. The CDR3 DNA follows: TGTGCCAGCAGCAAGCTTACAGGGGTAAGCAATCAGCCCCAGCATTTT.

The table lists this clone with a count of one. The same CDR3 is also encoded by other DNA sequences in this sample. This chain links TRBV2 with TRBJ2-5, with 8 bases aligning to TRBD2. V shed 6 bases, J shed 3 bases, and the junction held 9 bases outside the gene matches. CDR1 and CDR2 (germline): SNHLY, FYNNEI. The CDR3 runs 15 residues. In DNA, the CDR3 is TGTGCCAGCAGACCGGGGGGGTTAGGAAAAGAGACCCAGTACTTC. Residues: CASRPGGLGKETQYF.

The rearrangement uses TRBV14 and TRBJ2-7, with D possibly being TRBD2 (5 bases). The germline gives CDR1 SGHDN, CDR2 FVKESK. The V end was cut by 1 base, the J end by 5 bases, with 9 bases between. The CDR3 sequence is 13 residues long. CDR3 in DNA: TGTGCCAGCAGCCAAGGAGGGCGCAACGAGCAGTACTTC. Protein: CASSQGGRNEQYF. The full variable domain, completed using reference TRBV14 and TRBJ2-7, is EAGVTQFPSHSVIEKGQTVTLRCDPISGHDNLYWYRRVMGKEIKFLLHFVKESKQDESGMPNNRFLAERTGGTYSTLKVQPAELEDSGVYFCASSQGGRNEQYFGPGTRLTVT.

The gene calls are TRBV6-6 and TRBJ1-3; D is uncertain. V lost 5 bases and J 2 bases, leaving 16 bases between the germline ends. The CDR3 contains 16 residues. Germline CDR1 reads MNHNY; CDR2 reads SVGAGI (reference sequence). The CDR3 sequence: CASSLEVGSTGNTIYF. The CDR3 nucleotides read TGTGCCAGCAGTCTCGAGGTGGGGAGCACTGGAAACACCATATATTTT.

The rearrangement uses TRBV10-2 and TRBJ2-1, with D maybe TRBD1 (5 bases). Germline assignment: CDR1 WSHSY and CDR2 SAAADI. Trimming took off 4 bases at V and 15 bases at J, with 13 bases between the two ends. CDR3 length equals 11 residues. CDR3 residues: CASSVLAGLFF. DNA of the CDR3: TGCGCCAGCAGTGTTCTGGCAGGGCTGTTCTTC.

This chain connects TRBV7-3 to TRBJ2-5, with TRBD1 identical over 8 bases. CDR1 and CDR2 from the germline V gene are SGHTA and FQGTGA. The CDR3 sequence is 16 residues long. V was pared by 5 bases and J by 1 base, with 9 bases of the junction left unmatched. The CDR3 reads CASSKGTGLGQETQYF. DNA for the CDR3: TGTGCCAGCAGCAAAGGGACAGGCCTGGGCCAAGAGACCCAGTACTTC. Supplemented by reference TRBV7-3 and TRBJ2-5, the full variable domain reads GAGVSQTPSNKVTEKGKYVELRCDPISGHTALYWYRQSLGQGPEFLIYFQGTGAADDSGLPNDRFFAVRPEGSVSTLKIQRTERGDSAVYLCASSKGTGLGQETQYFGPGTRLLVL.

The chain couples TRBV5-6 to TRBJ2-3; D is unclear. This CDR3 has 15 amino acids. The V and J ends lost 0 bases and 1 base respectively, with 9 bases between them. Looked up from germline, CDR1 is SGHDT and CDR2 is YYEEEE. The CDR3 spells CASSLGGSRTDTQYF. The CDR3 DNA sequence: TGTGCCAGCAGCTTGGGAGGTAGCCGCACAGATACGCAGTATTTT.

V is TRBV10-2 and J is TRBJ1-1; D call uncertain. The CDR3 has 14 amino acids. V was clipped by 1 base and J by 5 bases, with 11 bases between them. Germline V gene lookup returns CDR1 WSHSY and CDR2 SAAADI. CDR3 in amino acids: CASSEWQEGTEAFF. The CDR3 bases are TGCGCCAGCAGTGAGTGGCAGGAGGGAACTGAAGCTTTCTTT.

The genes are TRBV9 and TRBJ2-3; 10 bases align to TRBD2. V lost 0 bases to trimming and J lost 1 base; unmatched junction nucleotides: 5. This CDR3 region has 17 residues. Germline V gene data show CDR1 as SGDLS and CDR2 as YYNGEE. In DNA, the CDR3 is TGTGCCAGCAGCGTAGAAGTAAGCGGGGGGGGCACAGATACGCAGTATTTT. It is translated as CASSVEVSGGGTDTQYF. Using reference TRBV9 and TRBJ2-3 for the parts outside the CDR3, the full variable domain is DSGVTQTPKHLITATGQRVTLRCSPRSGDLSVYWYQQSLDQGLQFLIQYYNGEERAKGNILERFSAQQFPDLHSELNLSSLELGDSALYFCASSVEVSGGGTDTQYFGPGTRLTVL.

The chain recombines TRBV5-1 with TRBJ2-5, with TRBD2 identical over 9 bases. CDR1 and CDR2 from the germline V gene are SGHRS and YFSETQ. The V and J ends lost 0 bases and 1 base, in that order; junction bases with no gene match: 7. This CDR3 comprises 17 residues. The CDR3 reads CASSLGLTSGAQETQYF. CDR3 bases: TGCGCCAGCAGCTTGGGGCTGACTAGCGGAGCCCAAGAGACCCAGTACTTC.

This chain links TRBV28 with TRBJ2-3; 10 nucleotides match TRBD1. This CDR3 is 15 amino acids long. With V trimmed by 6 bases and J by 4 bases, 7 bases remained unmatched. The germline V gene encodes CDR1 MDHEN and CDR2 SYDVKM. The CDR3 sequence: CASSSRTGGPDTQYF. CDR3 bases: TGTGCCAGCAGCTCACGGACAGGGGGGCCAGATACGCAGTATTTT. Drawing the rest from reference TRBV28 and TRBJ2-3, the complete variable domain is DVKVTQSSRYLVKRTGEKVFLECVQDMDHENMFWYRQDPGLGLRLIYFSYDVKMKEKGDIPEGYSVSREKKERFSLILESASTNQTSMYLCASSSRTGGPDTQYFGPGTRLTVL.

The chain couples TRBV11-2 to TRBJ1-2; possibly TRBD1 for D (5 bases). The CDR3 runs to 15 residues. V lost 4 bases, J lost 8 bases, and 20 bases lay in between. CDR1 is SGHAT and CDR2 is FQNNGV in the germline V gene. The CDR3 protein is CASSSLRAGWGGYTF. In DNA, the CDR3 is TGTGCCAGCAGCTCGCTACGTGCGGGGTGGGGCGGCTACACCTTC.

V gene TRBV27 combines with J gene TRBJ2-6, with D tentatively TRBD2 (5 bases). Per germline, CDR1 MNHEY and CDR2 SMNVEV (reference sequence). The CDR3 has 18 residues. Trimming removed 5 bases from V and 0 bases from J, with 17 bases in between. CDR3 nucleotide sequence: TGTGCCAGCAGTCCTCCTAGAGCCCGGGGCTCTGGGGCCAACGTCCTGACTTTC. It codes for CASSPPRARGSGANVLTF.

This clone was counted a few times. The rearrangement links TRBV21-1 to TRBJ2-2; the table gives TRBD1 as D, unverified against the DNA. TRBV21-1 is designated a pseudogene. The CDR3 spans 15 residues. CDR3 sequence (DNA): TGTGCCAGCAGCAAAGCGGGACAGAACACCGGGGAGCTGTTTTTT. Protein product: CASSKAGQNTGELFF.

With regard to this clone: Other nucleotide sequences from this sample produce the same CDR3. V and J are TRBV6-4 and TRBJ2-1, with 7 bases identical to TRBD2. The CDR3 totals 13 residues. With 3 bases clipped from V and 4 bases from J, the junction kept 0 bases outside the gene matches. CDR1 MRHNA and CDR2 SNTAGT come from the germline V gene. The CDR3 loop is CASSEREYNEQFF. CDR3 in DNA: TGTGCCAGCAGTGAGCGGGAGTACAATGAGCAGTTCTTC.